The present entry profiles one T cell receptor (beta chain) with its context. Its antigen remains unidentified. CDR1 is GTSNPN and CDR2 is SVGIG in the germline V gene (reference sequence). Trimming removed 4 bases from V and 0 bases from J, with 10 bases in between. The CDR3 is made up of 13 amino acids. The entry originates in a study of T cell responses to AZD1222 COVID-19 vaccine. Study-level points and caveats: Reports say nearly half of spike-specific TCRs go after unmutated variant regions. Spike-specific TCR depth and breadth grew after two AZD1222 doses.

Assay used: immunoSEQ multiplex PCR; TCRdb lists only in-frame clones, some missing. This table has some 190,000 clones, 88% appearing once. Sample: peripheral blood, taken on day 0 of AZD1222 vaccination. This TCR was sampled from an adult in good health. The chain carries TRBV30 and TRBJ2-7; weak D call: TRBD2 (6 bases). The CDR3 reads CAWNGGVSYEQYF. The CDR3 coding sequence is TGTGCCTGGAATGGCGGGGTCTCCTACGAGCAGTACTTC.